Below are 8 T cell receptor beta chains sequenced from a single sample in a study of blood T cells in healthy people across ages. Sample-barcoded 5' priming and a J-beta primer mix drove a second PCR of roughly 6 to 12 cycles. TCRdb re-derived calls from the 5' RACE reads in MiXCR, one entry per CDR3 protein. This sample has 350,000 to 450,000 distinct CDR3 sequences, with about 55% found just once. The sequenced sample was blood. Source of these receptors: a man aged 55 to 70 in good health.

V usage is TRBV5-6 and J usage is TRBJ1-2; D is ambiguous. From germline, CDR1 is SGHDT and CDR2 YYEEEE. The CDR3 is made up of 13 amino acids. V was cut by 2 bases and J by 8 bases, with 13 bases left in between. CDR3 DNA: TGTGCCAGCAGCTTCACAGTGCTAGGGGGCTACACCTTC. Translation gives CASSFTVLGGYTF.

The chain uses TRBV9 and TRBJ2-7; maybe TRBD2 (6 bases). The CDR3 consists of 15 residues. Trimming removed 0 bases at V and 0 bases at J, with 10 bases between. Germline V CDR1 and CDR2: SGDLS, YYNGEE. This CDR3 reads CASSVGSGSSYEQYF. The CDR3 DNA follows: TGTGCCAGCAGCGTAGGTAGCGGTAGCTCCTACGAGCAGTACTTC.

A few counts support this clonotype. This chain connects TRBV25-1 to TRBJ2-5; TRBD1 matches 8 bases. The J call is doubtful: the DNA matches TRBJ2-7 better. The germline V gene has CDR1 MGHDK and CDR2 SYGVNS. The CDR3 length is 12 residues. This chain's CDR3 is CASKDRVYEQYF. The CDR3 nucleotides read TGTGCCAGCAAGGACAGGGTGTACGAGCAGTACTTC.

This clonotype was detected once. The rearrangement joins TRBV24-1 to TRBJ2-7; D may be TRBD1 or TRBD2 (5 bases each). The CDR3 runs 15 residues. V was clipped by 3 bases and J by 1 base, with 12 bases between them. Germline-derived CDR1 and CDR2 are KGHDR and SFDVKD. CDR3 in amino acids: CATSDGDLSSYEQYF. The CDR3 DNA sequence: TGTGCCACCAGTGATGGGGACCTCTCTTCCTACGAGCAGTACTTC.

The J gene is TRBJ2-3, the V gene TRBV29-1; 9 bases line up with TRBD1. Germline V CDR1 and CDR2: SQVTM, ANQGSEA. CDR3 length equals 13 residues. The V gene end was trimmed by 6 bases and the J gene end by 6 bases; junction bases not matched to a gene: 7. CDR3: CSVRDRVGDTQYF. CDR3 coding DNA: TGCAGCGTCCGGGACAGGGTGGGGGATACGCAGTATTTT.

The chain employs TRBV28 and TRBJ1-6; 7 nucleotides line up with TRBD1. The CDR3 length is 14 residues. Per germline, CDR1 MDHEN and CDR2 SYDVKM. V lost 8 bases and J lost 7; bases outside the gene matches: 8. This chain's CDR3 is CASREGQRNSPLHF. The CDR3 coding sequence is TGTGCCAGCCGGGAGGGACAGAGAAATTCACCCCTCCACTTT.

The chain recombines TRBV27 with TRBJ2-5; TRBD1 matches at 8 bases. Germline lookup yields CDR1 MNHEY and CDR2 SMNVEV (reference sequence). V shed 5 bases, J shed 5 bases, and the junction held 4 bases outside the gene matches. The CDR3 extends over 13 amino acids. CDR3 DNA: TGTGCCAGCAGTGACAGGGGCGCGGAGACCCAGTACTTC. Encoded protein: CASSDRGAETQYF.

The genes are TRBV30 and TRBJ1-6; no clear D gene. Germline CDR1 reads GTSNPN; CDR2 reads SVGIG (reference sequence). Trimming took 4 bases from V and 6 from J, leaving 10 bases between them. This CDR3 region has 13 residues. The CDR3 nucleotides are TGTGCCTGGACCTCGGGTACTAATTCACCCCTCCACTTT. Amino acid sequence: CAWTSGTNSPLHF. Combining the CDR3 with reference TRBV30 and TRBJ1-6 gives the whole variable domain SQTIHQWPATLVQPVGSPLSLECTVEGTSNPNLYWYRQAAGRGLQLLFYSVGIGQISSEVPQNLSASRPQDRQFILSSKKLLLSDSGFYLCAWTSGTNSPLHFGNGTRLTVT.